The 21 T cell receptor beta chains below were found in one sample sequenced in a study of T cell responses to AZD1222 COVID-19 vaccine. TCRdb's table, derived via immunoSEQ multiplex PCR, lists solely in-frame clones and lacks some. The table records 56,000 or so clones, approximately 80% of them present only once. The sample was peripheral blood, taken 28 days after the second AZD1222 dose. The receptors originated from an adult who received the AZD1222 COVID-19 vaccine.

The rearrangement links TRBV19 to TRBJ1-1, with TRBD1 identical over 7 bases. Germline V gene data show CDR1 as LNHDA and CDR2 as SQIVND (reference sequence). CDR3 length: 14 amino acids. The trim removed 5 bases at V and 4 bases at J, leaving 7 bases unmatched. The CDR3 here is CASSFRQGRTEAFF. In nucleotides, the CDR3 is TGTGCCAGTAGTTTTCGACAGGGCCGCACTGAAGCTTTCTTT.

The chain links TRBV6-5 to TRBJ2-5; D gene unclear. This CDR3 is 12 amino acids long. The germline V and J ends were trimmed by 6 bases and 5 bases, with 10 bases remaining between them. CDR1 and CDR2 (germline): MNHEY, SVGAGI. The CDR3 sequence is CASSPPTETQYF. Here the CDR3 DNA reads TGTGCCAGCAGCCCCCCGACGGAGACCCAGTACTTC.

The gene calls are TRBV4-1 and TRBJ1-5; D gene ambiguous. V lost 0 bases, J lost 1 base, and 7 bases lay in between. CDR3 size: 15 residues. Germline CDR1 is MGHRA and CDR2 is YSYEKL. DNA of the CDR3: TGCGCCAGCAGCCAAGATCCACAGAGCAATCAGCCCCAGCATTTT. Translated, it gives CASSQDPQSNQPQHF.

The genes are TRBV6-4 and TRBJ2-3, with D possibly TRBD2 on 5 matching bases. Per the germline V gene, CDR1 is MRHNA and CDR2 is SNTAGT. CDR3 length equals 15 residues. The ends were cut back, 5 bases at V and 1 base at J, with 13 bases in the middle. Written as DNA, the CDR3 is TGTGCCAGCAGTCTGGACTTCTACCGCACAGATACGCAGTATTTT. It encodes CASSLDFYRTDTQYF.

V gene TRBV25-1 combines with J gene TRBJ2-1; D unresolved. Trimming shortened V by 4 bases and J by 10 bases, and 14 bases separated the two germline ends. Germline V gives CDR1 MGHDK, CDR2 SYGVNS. This CDR3 has 13 amino acids. The CDR3 nucleotides are TGTGCCAGCAGTGGGCGGCGTATGGTCGAGCAGTTCTTC. This encodes CASSGRRMVEQFF.

This clone turned up a few times. The rearrangement joins TRBV6-4 to TRBJ2-2; the match to TRBD2 covers 10 bases. The germline CDR1 and CDR2 sequences are MRHNA and SNTAGT. Trimming at V came to 6 bases and at J to 6 bases, leaving 4 bases not matched to a gene. The CDR3 has 14 amino acids. In nucleotides, the CDR3 is TGTGCCAGCAGGCCTAGCGGGGGTTCCGGGGAGCTGTTTTTT. Translated: CASRPSGGSGELFF.

This clone was seen only a few times. The rearrangement joins TRBV2 to TRBJ1-3; 10 bases are shared with TRBD1. This CDR3 has 14 residues. The trim removed 5 bases at V and 5 bases at J, leaving 3 bases unmatched. Germline lookup yields CDR1 SNHLY and CDR2 FYNNEI. The CDR3 reads CASSWTGGRNTIYF. DNA of the CDR3: TGTGCCAGCAGTTGGACAGGGGGTCGAAACACCATATATTTT.

The V gene is TRBV5-1, the J gene TRBJ2-5; 8 bases fit TRBD1. This CDR3 region has 15 residues. V shed 6 bases, J shed 1 base, and the junction held 8 bases outside the gene matches. Looked up from germline, CDR1 is SGHRS and CDR2 is YFSETQ. In DNA form, the CDR3 reads TGCGCCAGCACTATGATAGGACAGGGCCAAGAGACCCAGTACTTC. Translated, it gives CASTMIGQGQETQYF.

Worth noting for this clone: Other DNA variants within this sample encode the same CDR3. This chain uses TRBV7-3 with TRBJ1-2; D perhaps matches TRBD1 (5 bases). V was pared by 3 bases and J by 6 bases, with 14 bases between. Germline V CDR1 and CDR2: SGHTA, FQGTGA. The CDR3 totals 14 residues. CDR3 nucleotides: TGTGCCAGCAGCTTTGATTCTAGGGGTAATGGCTACACCTTC. Translating it yields CASSFDSRGNGYTF.

This chain joins TRBV27 and TRBJ2-7; D is undetermined. Trimming removed 5 bases from V and 0 bases from J, with 2 bases in between. Germline CDR1 reads MNHEY; CDR2 reads SMNVEV (reference sequence). CDR3 length: 11 residues. Here the CDR3 DNA reads TGTGCCAGCAGTCCCTCCTACGAGCAGTACTTC. This sequence encodes CASSPSYEQYF.

This chain connects TRBV5-1 to TRBJ2-5; 7 bases map to TRBD1. V was pared by 3 bases and J by 2 bases, with 1 base of the junction left unmatched. The CDR3 covers 13 residues. Germline CDR1 reads SGHRS; CDR2 reads YFSETQ. The CDR3 loop reads CASSSGQQETQYF. The DNA of the CDR3 is TGCGCCAGCAGCTCGGGACAGCAAGAGACCCAGTACTTC. The entire variable domain, with the rest obtained from reference TRBV5-1 and TRBJ2-5, is as follows: KAGVTQTPRYLIKTRGQQVTLSCSPISGHRSVSWYQQTPGQGLQFLFEYFSETQRNKGNFPGRFSGRQFSNSRSEMNVSTLELGDSALYLCASSSGQQETQYFGPGTRLLVL.

V is TRBV10-1 and J is TRBJ2-3; no clear D. V lost 0 bases, J lost 6 bases, and 1 base lay in between. The CDR3 is made up of 11 amino acids. The germline V gene encodes CDR1 WNHNN and CDR2 SYGVQD (reference sequence). This chain's CDR3 is CASSESDTQYF. The CDR3 DNA sequence: TGCGCCAGCAGTGAGTCCGATACGCAGTATTTT.

The count of this clone is one. V usage is TRBV24-1 and J usage is TRBJ1-5; D is undetermined. Trimming cost V 5 bases and J 0 bases, with 4 bases left between them. Per the germline V gene, CDR1 is KGHDR and CDR2 is SFDVKD. The length of the CDR3 is 13 residues. The DNA of the CDR3 is TGTGCCACCAGTGTAAATAGCAATCAGCCCCAGCATTTT. Residues: CATSVNSNQPQHF.

V gene TRBV19 combines with J gene TRBJ1-5, with 7 bases fitting TRBD1. Germline-derived CDR1 and CDR2 are LNHDA and SQIVND (reference sequence). The CDR3 has 14 residues. J was trimmed by 2 bases and V by 5 bases; bases with no gene match: 3. The CDR3 loop reads CASSRQGGNQPQHF. The CDR3 DNA sequence: TGTGCCAGTAGTCGACAGGGTGGCAATCAGCCCCAGCATTTT. Combining the CDR3 with reference TRBV19 and TRBJ1-5 gives the whole variable domain DGGITQSPKYLFRKEGQNVTLSCEQNLNHDAMYWYRQDPGQGLRLIYYSQIVNDFQKGDIAEGYSVSREKKESFPLTVTSAQKNPTAFYLCASSRQGGNQPQHFGDGTRLSIL.

The V gene is TRBV27, the J gene TRBJ2-1, with D tentatively TRBD2 (5 bases). Per germline, CDR1 MNHEY and CDR2 SMNVEV (reference sequence). Trimming pared 0 bases from V and 4 bases from J, leaving 13 bases between. This CDR3 comprises 16 residues. The CDR3 sequence is CASSLSLLDPYNEQFF. The CDR3 region has the DNA TGTGCCAGCAGTTTATCGCTACTAGACCCTTACAATGAGCAGTTCTTC.

The V and J genes are TRBV6-5 and TRBJ1-3, with 7 bases aligning to TRBD1. CDR1 and CDR2 from the germline V gene are MNHEY and SVGAGI. The CDR3 covers 15 residues. The V segment lost 5 bases and the J segment 2 bases; nucleotides outside the gene matches: 6. The CDR3 loop reads CASSTLQGAGNTIYF. For the CDR3, the DNA is TGTGCCAGCAGTACTCTCCAGGGGGCTGGAAACACCATATATTTT.

In its sample, this clone ranks as medium-sized. CDR3 nucleotides: TGTGCCACCAGCAGAGATCAGGGATTGCTGAACACTGAAGCTTTCTTT. It yields the protein CATSRDQGLLNTEAFF. V and J are TRBV15 and TRBJ1-1; a possible D gene is TRBD1 (5 bases). This CDR3 has 16 amino acids. Trimming stripped 0 bases from V and 0 bases from J, with 11 bases between. In germline, CDR1 is LNHNV, CDR2 YYDKDF (reference sequence).

The CDR3 loop reads CASSSTGNSNQPQHF. CDR3 nucleotide sequence: TGTGCCAGCAGTTCGACAGGTAATAGCAATCAGCCCCAGCATTTT. This chain connects TRBV6-5 to TRBJ1-5; TRBD1 is a possible D gene (6 bases). The CDR3 spans 15 residues. V was shortened by 4 bases and J by 0 bases, with 10 bases between the two germline ends. Per germline, CDR1 MNHEY and CDR2 SVGAGI.

This CDR3 reads CASSVKRGTEAFF. CDR3 nucleotides: TGTGCCAGCAGTGTTAAAAGGGGCACTGAAGCTTTCTTT. The chain couples TRBV2 to TRBJ1-1; D may be TRBD1 (5 bases). V dropped 4 bases and J dropped 4 bases, with 10 bases sitting between them. The germline gives CDR1 SNHLY, CDR2 FYNNEI. The CDR3 covers 13 residues. The full variable domain, in which reference TRBV2 and TRBJ1-1 provide the parts outside the CDR3, is EPEVTQTPSHQVTQMGQEVILRCVPISNHLYFYWYRQILGQKVEFLVSFYNNEISEKSEIFDDQFSVERPDGSNFTLKIRSTKLEDSAMYFCASSVKRGTEAFFGQGTRLTVV.

The gene calls are TRBV19 and TRBJ2-2, with TRBD2 identical over 7 bases. V lost 4 bases, J lost 2 bases, and 7 bases stayed unmatched. The germline V gene has CDR1 LNHDA and CDR2 SQIVND (reference sequence). There are 16 residues in the CDR3. The CDR3 DNA follows: TGTGCCAGTAGTAGAGGCGGGGGAGTTAACACCGGGGAGCTGTTTTTT. Amino acids: CASSRGGGVNTGELFF.

This sequence joins TRBV10-3 and TRBJ2-5; no reliable D call. Germline-derived CDR1 and CDR2 are ENHRY and SYGVKD. This CDR3 has 15 residues. The ends were cut back, 3 bases at V and 3 bases at J, with 14 bases in the middle. The CDR3 spells CAISDQQLIKETQYF. In DNA form, the CDR3 reads TGTGCCATCAGTGATCAACAGTTAATTAAAGAGACCCAGTACTTC.